The rows below give T cell receptor beta chains drawn from one sample of a study of somatic mutations in cytotoxic T cells in rheumatoid arthritis. Data came from immunoSEQ multiplex PCR; TCRdb stores just in-frame clones and leaves some out. The table lists approximately 18,000 clones, roughly nine tenths of them singletons, with more than 14% in the top ten. What was sequenced was CD8+ T cells sorted from blood. These receptor sequences come from a man aged 35-49 years in good health. CDR3s include the opening cysteine and the closing phenylalanine or tryptophan. D genes are given only for firm matches. For some rows the clone size is stated as once, few or many, or as a class when expanded; others skip it.

d_gene	abundance	len	v_gene	j_gene	CDR3nt	CDR3aa
.	few	16	TRBV13	TRBJ1-1	TGTGCCAGCAGCTTAAGGGGTTCAGGATTGAACACTGAAGCTTTCTTT	CASSLRGSGLNTEAFF
.	.	14	TRBV9	TRBJ1-4	TGTGCCAGCAGCGTAGGGGCGTTCGGGGAAAAACTGTTTTTT	CASSVGAFGEKLFF
TRBD1	.	15	TRBV11-2	TRBJ1-2	TGTGCCAGCAGCTTAGGGGGGACAGGGGACTATGGCTACACCTTC	CASSLGGTGDYGYTF
.	.	15	TRBV7-8	TRBJ1-5	TGTGCCAGCAGCTCACTGGACGATCCAGGGCAGCCCCAGCATTTT	CASSSLDDPGQPQHF
.	.	15	TRBV5-8	TRBJ2-7	TGTGCCAGCAGCTTGGAGGCAGGGAACAGCGACGAGCAGTACTTC	CASSLEAGNSDEQYF
.	.	13	TRBV15	TRBJ2-7	TGTGCCACCAGCAGAGACAGGACCTACGAGCAGTACTTC	CATSRDRTYEQYF
.	few	16	TRBV7-9	TRBJ2-1	TGTGCCAGCAGCCCCAGGGGGACTTTAACCTACAATGAGCAGTTCTTC	CASSPRGTLTYNEQFF
TRBD2	.	15	TRBV4-2	TRBJ2-7	TGTGCCAGCAGCCAACCGACTAGCGGGAACTACGAGCAGTACTTC	CASSQPTSGNYEQYF
TRBD1	once	14	TRBV19	TRBJ1-5	TGTGCCAGTACATTCCAGGGGGGCGAACAGCCCCAGCATTTT	CASTFQGGEQPQHF
.	.	12	TRBV5-1	TRBJ2-6	TGCGCCAGCAGCTCTGGGGCCAACGTCCTGACTTTC	CASSSGANVLTF
.	.	14	TRBV25-1	TRBJ2-5	TGTGCCAGCAGTGAGCGCGGCCACCAAGAGACCCAGTACTTC	CASSERGHQETQYF
.	.	13	TRBV29-1	TRBJ2-7	TGCAGCGTTGACTGGGGGGCCGAGGGCGAGCAGTACTTC	CSVDWGAEGEQYF
TRBD1	once	16	TRBV6-1	TRBJ2-7	TGTGCCAGCAGTGAAGGGTGGCAGGGGGCTATTTACGAGCAGTACTTC	CASSEGWQGAIYEQYF
TRBD2	.	15	TRBV5-6	TRBJ2-3	TGTGCCAGCAGCATACTAGCGGGGGACACAGATACGCAGTATTTT	CASSILAGDTDTQYF
.	.	15	TRBV7-2	TRBJ2-1	TGTGCCAGCAGCACGCAGGGACAATACTACAATGAGCAGTTCTTC	CASSTQGQYYNEQFF
.	.	13	TRBV4-2	TRBJ2-7	TGTGCCAGCAGCCAACTCCGGGGCAACGAGCAGTACTTC	CASSQLRGNEQYF
TRBD2	.	14	TRBV7-9	TRBJ2-1	TGTGCCAGCAGCTGGGGGGGACTAGCGTATGAGCAGTTCTTC	CASSWGGLAYEQFF
.	.	15	TRBV9	TRBJ2-7	TGTGCCAGCAGCGTAGGAAGTAGCGGATCCTACGAGCAGTACTTC	CASSVGSSGSYEQYF
.	.	14	TRBV19	TRBJ2-7	TGTGCCAGCATCTCCGGGACCTGGCCCTACGAGCAGTACTTC	CASISGTWPYEQYF
.	.	16	TRBV4-1	TRBJ1-1	TGCGCCAGCAGCCAAGAACAGGGATCAGGGAACACTGAAGCTTTCTTT	CASSQEQGSGNTEAFF
.	.	17	TRBV4-3	TRBJ2-1	TGCGCCAGCAGCCAAGATCCTGGCGGGAAGGGATGGGATGAGCAGTTCTTC	CASSQDPGGKGWDEQFF
TRBD2	.	15	TRBV4-3	TRBJ2-7	TGCGCCAGCAGCCACCACATAGGCGGGAGTTACGAGCAGTACTTC	CASSHHIGGSYEQYF
.	once	15	TRBV6-6	TRBJ1-1	TGTGCCAGCACCGGAGTGGGGAGAATGAACACTGAAGCTTTCTTT	CASTGVGRMNTEAFF
.	.	14	TRBV29-1	TRBJ2-1	TGCAGCGTTGAAACGGGACTCGGATACAATGAGCAGTTCTTC	CSVETGLGYNEQFF
.	few	13	TRBV27	TRBJ1-1	TGTGCCAGCTCGGAGGGCGCTGGGACTGAAGCTTTCTTT	CASSEGAGTEAFF
TRBD2	.	15	TRBV27	TRBJ2-1	TGTGCCAGCAGCCCTACTAGCGGGATCTACAATGAGCAGTTCTTC	CASSPTSGIYNEQFF